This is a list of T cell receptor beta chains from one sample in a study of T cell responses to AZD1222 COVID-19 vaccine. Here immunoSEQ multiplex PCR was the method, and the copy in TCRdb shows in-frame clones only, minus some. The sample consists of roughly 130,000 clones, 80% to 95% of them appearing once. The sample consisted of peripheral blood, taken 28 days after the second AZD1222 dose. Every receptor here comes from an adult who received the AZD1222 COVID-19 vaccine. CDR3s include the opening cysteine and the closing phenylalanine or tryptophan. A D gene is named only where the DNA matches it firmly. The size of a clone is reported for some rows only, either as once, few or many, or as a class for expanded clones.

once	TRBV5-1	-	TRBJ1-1	CASSLLDTEAFF	TGCGCCAGCAGCTTACTGGACACTGAAGCTTTCTTT
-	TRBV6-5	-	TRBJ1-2	CASILDPEGGYTF	TGTGCCAGCATCCTGGACCCTGAGGGCGGCTACACCTTC
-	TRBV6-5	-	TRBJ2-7	CATTSPYYEQYF	TGTGCCACTACAAGCCCCTACTACGAGCAGTACTTC
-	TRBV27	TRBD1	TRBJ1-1	CASSRGRGTEAFF	TGTGCCAGCAGCAGGGGGCGGGGGACTGAAGCTTTCTTT
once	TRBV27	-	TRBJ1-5	CASMGGAAEPQHF	TGTGCCAGCATGGGGGGCGCGGCAGAGCCCCAGCATTTT
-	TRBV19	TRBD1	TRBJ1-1	CASTLRAGGTEAFF	TGTGCCAGTACGTTAAGGGCAGGGGGTACTGAAGCTTTCTTT
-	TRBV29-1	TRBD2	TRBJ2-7	CSVRGGAIEQYF	TGCAGCGTTCGGGGGGGAGCCATCGAGCAGTACTTC
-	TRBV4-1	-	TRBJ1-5	CASSQDQQSGVMGSQHF	TGCGCCAGCAGCCAAGACCAACAGTCAGGGGTAATGGGGTCCCAGCATTTT
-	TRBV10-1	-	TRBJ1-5	CASTQFPGRNQPQHF	TGCGCCAGCACCCAGTTCCCGGGACGGAATCAGCCCCAGCATTTT
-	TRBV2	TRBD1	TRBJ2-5	CASSEGTGGLQETQYF	TGTGCCAGCAGCGAAGGGACAGGGGGCCTTCAAGAGACCCAGTACTTC
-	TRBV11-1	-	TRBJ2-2	CASSLGATGELFF	TGTGCCAGCAGCTTAGGAGCGACCGGGGAGCTGTTTTTT
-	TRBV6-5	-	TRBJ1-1	CASSYRGPYTEAFF	TGTGCCAGCAGTTATAGGGGACCCTACACTGAAGCTTTCTTT
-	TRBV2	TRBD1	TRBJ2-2	CASSQGANTGELFF	TGTGCCAGCAGTCAGGGGGCGAACACCGGGGAGCTGTTTTTT
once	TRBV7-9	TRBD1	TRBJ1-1	CASGRQGARTEAFF	TGTGCCAGCGGACGACAGGGGGCGAGGACTGAAGCTTTCTTT
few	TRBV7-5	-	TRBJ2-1	CVRSLVYREAVYEQFF	TGTGTCAGAAGCTTAGTCTACCGGGAGGCTGTCTATGAGCAGTTCTTC
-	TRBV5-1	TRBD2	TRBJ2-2	CASSLEGSGGRTGELFF	TGCGCCAGCAGCTTGGAGGGTAGCGGGGGCCGGACCGGGGAGCTGTTTTTT
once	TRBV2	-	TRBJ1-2	CASSEALAGVGYTF	TGTGCCAGCAGTGAAGCGCTTGCCGGAGTTGGCTACACCTTC
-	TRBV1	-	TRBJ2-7	CTSDRQGLSYEQYF	TGCACCAGCGACCGACAGGGGCTCTCCTACGAGCAGTACTTC
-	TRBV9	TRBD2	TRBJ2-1	CASSTTSFDEQFF	TGTGCCAGCAGCACGACTAGCTTCGATGAGCAGTTCTTC
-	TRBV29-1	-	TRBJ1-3	CSVEDGVLKAGNTIYF	TGCAGCGTTGAAGATGGCGTCCTGAAGGCAGGAAACACCATATATTTT
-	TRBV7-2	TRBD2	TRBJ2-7	CASSLEAGVGEQYF	TGTGCCAGCAGCTTAGAAGCGGGAGTAGGAGAGCAGTACTTC
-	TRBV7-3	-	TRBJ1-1	CASSLRGGRVMNTEAFF	TGTGCCAGCAGCTTAAGAGGGGGGCGAGTCATGAACACTGAAGCTTTCTTT
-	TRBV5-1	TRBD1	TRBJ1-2	CASSDRDSRYGYTF	TGCGCCAGCAGCGACAGGGACAGCCGCTATGGCTACACCTTC
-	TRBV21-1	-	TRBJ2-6	CASSALPPGVGAGANVLTF	-
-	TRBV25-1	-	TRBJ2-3	CASRRGSGSGDTQYF	TGTGCCAGCAGGCGGGGTAGCGGATCTGGGGATACGCAGTATTTT
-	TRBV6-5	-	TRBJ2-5	CASSYSGRNQETQYF	TGTGCCAGCAGTTACTCGGGCAGGAACCAAGAGACCCAGTACTTC
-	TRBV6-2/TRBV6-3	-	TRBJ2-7	CASSETRYEQYF	TGTGCCAGCAGTGAGACACGATACGAGCAGTACTTC
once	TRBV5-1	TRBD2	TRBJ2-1	CASSLTSGYNEQFF	TGCGCCAGCAGTTTGACTAGCGGTTACAATGAGCAGTTCTTC
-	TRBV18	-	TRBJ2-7	CASSHPEIYEQYF	TGTGCCAGCTCACATCCTGAGATCTACGAGCAGTACTTC
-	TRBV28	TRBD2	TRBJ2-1	CASIPAGGPGNEQFF	TGTGCCAGCATCCCTGCGGGAGGGCCGGGAAATGAGCAGTTCTTC
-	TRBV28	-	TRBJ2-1	CASSSRSNEQFF	TGTGCCAGCAGTTCTAGGAGCAATGAGCAGTTCTTC
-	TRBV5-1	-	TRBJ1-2	CASSLASLSGDGYTF	TGCGCCAGCAGCTTGGCTAGCCTTTCGGGGGATGGCTACACCTTC
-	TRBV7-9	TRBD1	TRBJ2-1	CASSTGQGPGHEQFF	TGTGCCAGCAGCACCGGACAGGGGCCGGGTCATGAGCAGTTCTTC
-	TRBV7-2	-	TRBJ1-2	CASSPTSGPNYGYTF	TGTGCCAGCAGCCCGACTTCGGGGCCTAACTATGGCTACACCTTC
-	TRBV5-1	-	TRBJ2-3	CASSLTQGSTDTQYF	TGCGCCAGCAGCTTGACGCAGGGTAGCACAGATACGCAGTATTTT
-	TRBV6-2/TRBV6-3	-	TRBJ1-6	CASSYWILSSYNSPLHF	TGTGCCAGCAGTTACTGGATACTGAGCTCCTATAATTCACCCCTCCACTTT
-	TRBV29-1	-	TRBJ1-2	CSVGSIESNYGYTF	TGCAGCGTGGGTTCCATCGAGTCTAACTATGGCTACACCTTC
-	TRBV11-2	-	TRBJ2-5	CASSLGAASWETQYF	TGTGCCAGCAGCTTGGGGGCAGCTAGCTGGGAGACCCAGTACTTC
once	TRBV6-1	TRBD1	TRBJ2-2	CASSEWPGGNTGELFF	TGTGCCAGCAGTGAATGGCCAGGGGGAAACACCGGGGAGCTGTTTTTT
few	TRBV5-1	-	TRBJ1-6	CASSLEPSGAGFPPLHF	TGCGCCAGCAGCTTGGAACCCTCCGGGGCAGGTTTTCCACCCCTCCACTTT
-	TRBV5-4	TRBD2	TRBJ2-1	CASSSGLAMEGEQFF	TGTGCCAGCAGCTCCGGACTAGCGATGGAGGGTGAGCAGTTCTTC
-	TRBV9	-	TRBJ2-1	CASSFGTLRGSYNEQFF	TGTGCCAGCAGCTTCGGGACCTTACGGGGCTCCTACAATGAGCAGTTCTTC
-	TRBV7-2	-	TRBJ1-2	CASSLGVSTYGYTF	TGTGCCAGCAGCTTAGGGGTTTCTACCTATGGCTACACCTTC
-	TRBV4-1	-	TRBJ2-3	CASSREAPTDTQYF	TGCGCCAGCAGCCGCGAGGCCCCCACAGATACGCAGTATTTT